Below are 22 T cell receptor beta chains sequenced from a single sample in a study of T cells in Graves' hyperthyroidism and ophthalmopathy. RNA transcripts provided the source from which TCR beta CDR3 regions were amplified. HTBI primers were used for first-round RT-PCR of the TCR CDR3. TCRdb reprocessed the multiplex PCR reads with MiXCR, giving one entry per CDR3 protein. In the table there are some 800,000 distinct CDR3 sequences, approximately 40% of which are singletons. Source material: blood. The receptor source for this set is a man in his late teens or twenties with Graves' hyperthyroidism.

This clonotype was picked up many times. This chain links TRBV10-3 with TRBJ2-5; D not certain. CDR3 size: 14 residues. Trimming shortened V by 0 bases and J by 0 bases, and 5 bases separated the two germline ends. CDR1 is ENHRY, CDR2 SYGVKD, per germline. CDR3 amino acids: CAISESPYQETQYF. Here the CDR3 DNA reads TGTGCCATCAGTGAGTCTCCGTACCAAGAGACCCAGTACTTC.

The chain uses TRBV6-5 and TRBJ2-2; D remains ambiguous. Germline loops: CDR1 MNHEY, CDR2 SVGAGI. The CDR3 contains 13 residues. Trimming pared 7 bases from V and 1 base from J, leaving 7 bases between. The CDR3 coding sequence is TGTGCCAGCAAGAGGAGGAACACCGGGGAGCTGTTTTTT. As protein: CASKRRNTGELFF.

This chain links TRBV7-2 with TRBJ2-7, with 9 bases matching TRBD1. The CDR3 consists of 14 residues. The V gene end was trimmed by 8 bases and the J gene end by 0 bases; junction bases not matched to a gene: 5. CDR1 is SGHTA, CDR2 FQGNSA, per germline. The CDR3 DNA follows: TGTGCCAGCGGCCAGACAGGGGGCTCCTACGAGCAGTACTTC. It specifies CASGQTGGSYEQYF.

The CDR3 loop reads CATSRDRGWNTEAFF. The CDR3 region has the DNA TGTGCCACCAGCAGAGATAGGGGATGGAACACTGAAGCTTTCTTT. This chain joins TRBV15 and TRBJ1-1, with D possibly being TRBD1 (5 bases). The CDR3 spans 15 residues. V was cut by 0 bases and J by 1 base, with 9 bases left in between. CDR1 and CDR2 from the germline V gene are LNHNV and YYDKDF (reference sequence).

As to this clonotype: A clone one base away is much larger, so this may be a read error. No conserved phenylalanine or tryptophan is present at the end of the CDR3, so a read error is the likely explanation. The rearrangement uses TRBV20-1 and TRBJ1-5; D may be TRBD1 (5 bases). Germline CDR1 is DFQATT and CDR2 is SNEGSKA (reference sequence). V lost 1 base and J lost 13, with 23 bases in between. This CDR3 has 15 residues. The CDR3 coding sequence is TGCAGTGCTAGAGCGAAAGGGGCGGTAGGTCTGGTTCAGCATTTA. It codes for CSARAKGAVGLVQHL.

This clonotype showed up many times. This may be a read error: a much more frequent sequence differs by one nucleotide. The chain recombines TRBV7-2 with TRBJ1-4; no definite D call. Per the germline V gene, CDR1 is SGHTA and CDR2 is FQGNSA. The CDR3 loop spans 11 amino acids. Between the trimmed V and J ends, which lost 3 bases and 7 bases, there was a span of 3 bases. The CDR3, as DNA: TGTGCCAGCAGCTTGGTTGAAAAACTGTTTTTT. Its protein product is CASSLVEKLFF.

There are many counts of this clonotype. V usage is TRBV20-1 and J usage is TRBJ2-7; no firm D call. Germline V lookup: CDR1 DFQATT, CDR2 SNEGSKA (reference sequence). This CDR3 is 11 amino acids long. Trimming removed 3 bases from V and 4 bases from J, with 7 bases in between. The CDR3 protein is CSARIEYEQYF. The CDR3 coding sequence is TGCAGTGCTAGGATTGAGTACGAGCAGTACTTC.

This clonotype was seen at least ten times. This rearrangement joins TRBV9 to TRBJ1-1; the match to TRBD1 covers 7 bases. Per the germline V gene, CDR1 is SGDLS and CDR2 is YYNGEE. The CDR3 has 14 amino acids. The V segment lost 0 bases and the J segment 5 bases; nucleotides outside the gene matches: 4. The CDR3 here is CASSVVQGKTEAFF. The CDR3 DNA reads as TGTGCCAGCAGCGTAGTACAGGGGAAGACTGAAGCTTTCTTT.

The chain employs TRBV19 and TRBJ2-7, with 7 bases lining up with TRBD2. Losses at the gene ends were 7 bases for V and 7 bases for J; bases not matched to a gene: 10. Germline V gene lookup returns CDR1 LNHDA and CDR2 SQIVND (reference sequence). This CDR3 contains 13 residues. The CDR3 here is CASTGGRTREQYF. The CDR3, as DNA: TGTGCCAGTACGGGCGGGAGAACGCGGGAGCAGTACTTC.

As for this clonotype: A much larger clone differs from this one at a single base, so this may be a read error. This chain links TRBV2 with TRBJ2-2; D is uncertain. The CDR3 loop spans 11 amino acids. The germline V and J ends were trimmed by 2 bases and 7 bases, with 2 bases remaining between them. The V gene's germline CDR1 is SNHLY and CDR2 FYNNEI. CDR3: CASSEIGELFF. The CDR3, as DNA: TGTGCCAGCAGTGAAATCGGGGAGCTGTTTTTT.

This clonotype was seen at least ten times. J is TRBJ2-5 and V is TRBV5-6, with a tentative D call TRBD1 (6 bases). The CDR3 consists of 13 residues. The germline gives CDR1 SGHDT, CDR2 YYEEEE. V gave up 2 bases and J gave up 7 bases, with 12 bases separating them. The CDR3 bases are TGTGCCAGCAGCTTCCGTGGGGGCGGGACCCAGTACTTC. Protein: CASSFRGGGTQYF.

The chain carries TRBV2 and TRBJ2-7, with D hard to call. The germline V gene encodes CDR1 SNHLY and CDR2 FYNNEI. Trimming took off 7 bases at V and 0 bases at J, with 10 bases between the two ends. The CDR3 runs 13 residues. The CDR3 sequence: CASTGKLSYEQYF. CDR3 DNA: TGTGCCAGCACGGGCAAGCTCTCCTACGAGCAGTACTTC.

Remarks on this clonotype: The germline gene is not matched at one end of the junction; a read error may be the cause. The chain uses TRBV7-6 and TRBJ2-6, with D perhaps matching TRBD1 (5 bases). The CDR3 loop spans 18 amino acids. Per germline, CDR1 SGHVS and CDR2 FNYEAQ. CDR3 sequence reads: CASSQDRAGSTGANVLTF. The CDR3, as DNA: TGCGCCAGCAGCCAAGACCGGGCAGGGTCAACCGGGGCCAACGTCCTGACTTTC.

The gene calls are TRBV2 and TRBJ1-2, with TRBD1 as a possible D gene (6 bases). The CDR3 spans 11 residues. The V gene's germline CDR1 is SNHLY and CDR2 FYNNEI. Trimming removed 10 bases from V and 6 bases from J, with 12 bases in between. CDR3 in amino acids: CAIRTADGYTF. The CDR3, as DNA: TGTGCCATCAGGACAGCAGATGGCTACACCTTC.

As for this clonotype: This sequence may be a read error, since a much larger clone differs from it by one base. The CDR3 region is CSARGTFGNHPQHF. In nucleotides, the CDR3 is TGCAGTGCTAGGGGGACGTTCGGCAATCATCCCCAGCATTTT. This chain links TRBV20-1 with TRBJ1-5; possibly TRBD1 for D (5 bases). The V gene's germline CDR1 is DFQATT and CDR2 SNEGSKA (reference sequence). This CDR3 region has 14 residues.

The chain couples TRBV7-9 to TRBJ2-2; D is possibly TRBD1 (6 bases). Trimming pared 5 bases from V and 8 bases from J, leaving 15 bases between. This CDR3 region has 14 residues. Looked up from germline, CDR1 is SEHNR and CDR2 is FQNEAQ (reference sequence). The CDR3 protein is CASSELTGTGELFF. CDR3 in DNA: TGTGCCAGCAGCGAACTGACCGGGACAGGGGAGCTGTTTTTT.

This chain links TRBV7-9 with TRBJ1-6; TRBD1 aligns across 9 bases. The CDR3 has 18 residues. Per the germline V gene, CDR1 is SEHNR and CDR2 is FQNEAQ (reference sequence). V shed 4 bases and J 7 bases; nucleotides not matched to a gene: 14. CDR3 region: CASSYGLDRGYGNSPLHF. CDR3 in DNA: TGTGCCAGCAGCTATGGACTTGACAGGGGGTATGGAAATTCACCCCTCCACTTT.

This clonotype appeared once. The chain recombines TRBV10-3 with TRBJ1-5; D call uncertain. The germline V gene has CDR1 ENHRY and CDR2 SYGVKD. Trimming removed 6 bases at V and 7 bases at J, with 16 bases between. The CDR3 spans 14 residues. The CDR3 DNA follows: TGTGCCATCAGCGTAGCGGGGTTCGAGCAGCCCCAGCATTTT. It is translated as CAISVAGFEQPQHF.

This chain connects TRBV5-1 to TRBJ2-7, with 7 bases that match TRBD2. With 2 bases clipped from V and 6 bases from J, the junction kept 14 bases outside the gene matches. Germline CDR1 reads SGHRS; CDR2 reads YFSETQ. The CDR3 consists of 16 residues. The CDR3 is CASSLGGASGVGEQYF. In nucleotides, the CDR3 is TGCGCCAGCAGCTTAGGAGGTGCCAGCGGGGTTGGCGAGCAGTACTTC.

This clonotype was observed many times. The J gene is TRBJ1-1, the V gene TRBV7-2; D ambiguous. The CDR3 has 14 amino acids. Germline V gene data show CDR1 as SGHTA and CDR2 as FQGNSA. V was shortened by 1 base and J by 7 bases, with 13 bases between the two germline ends. CDR3 residues: CASSLDTGRNEAFF. DNA of the CDR3: TGTGCCAGCAGCTTAGATACCGGGCGTAATGAAGCTTTCTTT. Variable domain in full (rest from reference TRBV7-2 and TRBJ1-1): GAGVSQSPSNKVTEKGKDVELRCDPISGHTALYWYRQSLGQGLEFLIYFQGNSAPDKSGLPSDRFSAERTGGSVSTLTIQRTQQEDSAVYLCASSLDTGRNEAFFGQGTRLTVV.

This clonotype was picked up many times. The chain combines TRBV29-1 with TRBJ1-1; D perhaps matches TRBD1 (6 bases). Germline V gene data show CDR1 as SQVTM and CDR2 as ANQGSEA. The CDR3 extends over 12 amino acids. Deletions cut 7 bases from V and 3 bases from J, with 12 bases between. This chain's CDR3 is CSALRTDTEAFF. CDR3 bases: TGCAGCGCCTTGCGGACAGACACTGAAGCTTTCTTT.

This clonotype was seen many times. The chain joins TRBV10-3 to TRBJ1-2, with 9 bases that match TRBD1. This CDR3 region has 13 residues. With 8 bases clipped from V and 6 bases from J, the junction kept 7 bases outside the gene matches. Germline V gene lookup returns CDR1 ENHRY and CDR2 SYGVKD. The CDR3 loop reads CAIRDRVEDGYTF. DNA for the CDR3: TGTGCCATCCGGGACAGGGTGGAGGATGGCTACACCTTC.